Detailed here is one T cell receptor beta chain. Its antigen remains unidentified. The data are from a study of T cell responses to AZD1222 COVID-19 vaccine. Study findings and constraints: Targeting of unmutated variant regions was reportedly seen in nearly half of spike-specific TCRs.

Sequencing was performed with immunoSEQ multiplex PCR; in TCRdb, only in-frame clones are kept and a portion is missing. Here the sample spans around 170,000 clones, about nine tenths being singletons. This TCR came from an adult in good health. The source material was peripheral blood, sampled on day 0 of AZD1222 vaccination.

CDR3 sequence (DNA): TGTGCCAGCAGCTTGGGGGAAGGTACAGGGTCAGAGACCCAGTACTTC. Amino acids: CASSLGEGTGSETQYF. The chain recombines TRBV5-6 with TRBJ2-5, with a tentative D call TRBD1 (6 bases). The CDR3 length is 16 residues. Germline-derived CDR1 and CDR2 are SGHDT and YYEEEE. V was clipped by 0 bases and J by 4 bases, with 16 bases between them.